This T cell receptor (beta chain) came from a study of T cell changes during pregnancy in multiple sclerosis. TCRdb's copy holds only in-frame clones and misses some; the assay was immunoSEQ multiplex PCR. The sample has roughly 56,000 clones; about 90% are singletons. V shed 0 bases and J 3 bases; nucleotides not matched to a gene: 19. The V gene's germline CDR1 is LNHNV and CDR2 YYDKDF (reference sequence). The CDR3 totals 20 residues. This material consisted of CD4+ T cells from peripheral blood mononuclear cells, taken after pregnancy. The chain uses TRBV15 and TRBJ2-7; 8 nucleotides align to TRBD2. This clonotype was sampled from a female donor in good health, enrolled as a control in a pregnancy study. CDR3 region: CATSRDTAGFGAGAVYEQYF. The DNA for the CDR3 is TGTGCCACCAGCAGAGATACGGCCGGGTTCGGAGCGGGGGCTGTCTACGAGCAGTACTTC.